This T cell receptor (beta chain) was found in a study of T cell responses to AZD1222 COVID-19 vaccine (dated by TCRdb to the early 2020s). Looking at the study overall: AZD1222 recipients with second doses at about 4 weeks or about 12 weeks were pooled, because spike-specific TCR depth and breadth did not differ between schedules. A total of over 230 trial participants underwent TCR sequencing, of whom approximately 200 had received two doses of AZD1222 and roughly 26 had received two doses of the MenACWY control vaccine. Enrollment into the trials was organized by age into subgroups of 18-55, 56-69 and 70-plus years, and those subgroups contained approximately 150, 30 and 60 TCR-sequenced participants, respectively.

Here is what the overall study found, with its caveats: Reportedly, almost half of the unique spike-specific TCRs recognized epitopes lying outside the regions that are mutated in the B.1.351 and B.1.1.7 variants. Because no samples from the day 14 peak response were available, repertoires could be characterized only after the peak T cell response. Spike-specific TCR breadth and depth rose significantly after two AZD1222 doses compared with day 0 and with MenACWY recipients. CD4 TCRs associated with the vaccine covered the entire spike protein, and the dominant responses were in regions 160-218 and 743-854. Participants were mostly white British and included more females than males, and it was suggested by the authors that clonal diversity may have been underestimated. Conclusions about previously exposed vaccinees were limited because only six AZD1222 recipients were SARS-CoV-2 seropositive at baseline. The 56-69-year group was small, and its depth increase did not reach significance, likely because of low power.

The time point label, as the study defines it: baseline before first vaccination. Vaccinee samples were obtained from the UK trials COV001 and COV002, which included a single-blind randomized controlled phase 2/3 trial of AZD1222 (ChAdOx1 nCoV-19) in healthy adults. For TCRbeta chain sequencing, PBMC samples were collected from trial participants at day 0 and at day 28 after the second dose. The CDR3 regions of human TCRbeta chains were subjected to immunosequencing. Processing in the source paper ran as follows. TCRs in the repertoires were compared against a reference library of SARS-CoV-2-specific TCRs that had been generated with the MIRA antigen-specificity platform. Breadth was defined as the fraction of unique TCRs that were SARS-CoV-2-associated. Depth was defined as the fraction of total T cells that were SARS-CoV-2-associated. Using the MIRA data, each spike-specific TCR was mapped to the spike region that the TCR reacts to and placed in a CD4 or CD8 class. Log10-transformed breadth and depth values were compared by one-way ANOVA with Sidak's multiple comparisons tests. TCRdb retrieved this table from immuneACCESS and kept in-frame rearrangements only. Not all clones are present; in checked studies, unresolved V genes account for under half, and no reason is known for the remainder. From that table come the V and J calls and clone size; the DNA was used to work out D and trimming. The sample table contains approximately 100,000 clones; only one count was recorded for more than 75% of them. In total, the top ten clones hold 3.3% of the sample.

The sample holds a few counts of this clone. No antigen is known for it. No per-base quality is available; no much larger clone lies one base away. CDR1 SGHDN and CDR2 FVKESK are derived from the germline V gene. From cysteine to phenylalanine, the CDR3 is 14 amino acids long. Only CDR3 DNA is held: 42 bases, read in frame from base 1. The junction carries 11 bases between V and J, which are trimmed by 3 bases and 8 bases respectively. Sequencing was performed on peripheral blood, taken on day 0 of AZD1222 vaccination. The receptor was isolated from an adult in good health. This chain is built from TRBV14 and TRBJ1-6; a confident D gene designation cannot be given. The sequenced DNA: TGTGCCAGCAGCCACTTCCGTGGGGATTCACCCCTCCACTTT. Its coded protein is CASSHFRGDSPLHF.